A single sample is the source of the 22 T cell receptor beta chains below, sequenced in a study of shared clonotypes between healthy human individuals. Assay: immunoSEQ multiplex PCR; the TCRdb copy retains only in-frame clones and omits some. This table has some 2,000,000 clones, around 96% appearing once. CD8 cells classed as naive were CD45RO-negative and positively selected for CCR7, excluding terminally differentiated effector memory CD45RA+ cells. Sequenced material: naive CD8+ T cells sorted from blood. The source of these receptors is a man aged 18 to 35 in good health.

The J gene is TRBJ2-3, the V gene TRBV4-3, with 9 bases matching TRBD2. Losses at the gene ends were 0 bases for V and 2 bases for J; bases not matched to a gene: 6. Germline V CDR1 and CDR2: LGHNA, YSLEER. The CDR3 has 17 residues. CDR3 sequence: CASSQDGLAGPTDTQYF. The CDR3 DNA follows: TGCGCCAGCAGCCAAGATGGTCTAGCGGGACCCACAGATACGCAGTATTTT.

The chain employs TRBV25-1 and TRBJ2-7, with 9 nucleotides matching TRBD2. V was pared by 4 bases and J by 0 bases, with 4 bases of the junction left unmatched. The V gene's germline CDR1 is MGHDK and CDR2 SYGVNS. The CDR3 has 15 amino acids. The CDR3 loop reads CASSAWTSDSYEQYF. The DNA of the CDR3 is TGTGCCAGCAGTGCTTGGACTAGCGACTCCTACGAGCAGTACTTC.

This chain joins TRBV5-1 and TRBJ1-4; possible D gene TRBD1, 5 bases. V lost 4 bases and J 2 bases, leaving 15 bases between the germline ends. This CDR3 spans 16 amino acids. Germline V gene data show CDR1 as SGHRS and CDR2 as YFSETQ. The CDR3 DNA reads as TGCGCCAGCAGCCCCGGGGCGAGGGAGACTAATGAAAAACTGTTTTTT. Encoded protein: CASSPGARETNEKLFF.

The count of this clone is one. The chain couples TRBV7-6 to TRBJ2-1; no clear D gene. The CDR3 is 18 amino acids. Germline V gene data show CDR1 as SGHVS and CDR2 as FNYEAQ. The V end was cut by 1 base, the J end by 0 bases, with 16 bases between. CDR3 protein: CASSLEVGIFSSYNEQFF. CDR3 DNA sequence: TGTGCCAGCAGCTTAGAGGTTGGAATATTTAGCTCCTACAATGAGCAGTTCTTC.

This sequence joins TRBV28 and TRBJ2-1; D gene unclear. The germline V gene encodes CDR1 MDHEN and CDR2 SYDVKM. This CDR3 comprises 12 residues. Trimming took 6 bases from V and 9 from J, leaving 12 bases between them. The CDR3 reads CASRALGSEQFF. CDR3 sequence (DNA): TGTGCCAGCAGAGCCTTGGGAAGTGAGCAGTTCTTC. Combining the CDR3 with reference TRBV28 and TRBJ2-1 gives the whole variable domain DVKVTQSSRYLVKRTGEKVFLECVQDMDHENMFWYRQDPGLGLRLIYFSYDVKMKEKGDIPEGYSVSREKKERFSLILESASTNQTSMYLCASRALGSEQFFGPGTRLTVL.

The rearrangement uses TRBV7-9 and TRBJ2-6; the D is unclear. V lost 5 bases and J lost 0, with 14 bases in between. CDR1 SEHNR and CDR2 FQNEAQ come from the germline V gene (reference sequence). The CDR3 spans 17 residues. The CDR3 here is CASSRPRTASGANVLTF. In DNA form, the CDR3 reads TGTGCCAGCAGCCGACCCCGGACGGCCTCTGGGGCCAACGTCCTGACTTTC.

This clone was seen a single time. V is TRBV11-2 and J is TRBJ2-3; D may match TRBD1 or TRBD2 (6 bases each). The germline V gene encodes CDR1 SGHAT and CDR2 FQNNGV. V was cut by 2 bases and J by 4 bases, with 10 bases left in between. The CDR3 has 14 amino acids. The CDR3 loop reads CASSLIGGPDTQYF. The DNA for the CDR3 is TGTGCCAGCAGCTTAATTGGGGGGCCAGATACGCAGTATTTT.

The DNA for the CDR3 is TGTGCCAGCAGCTTGGTACTTTTCGAGGGAACGGGTGATGGCTACACCTTC. Protein sequence: CASSLVLFEGTGDGYTF. The chain has TRBV5-6 and TRBJ1-2; D remains ambiguous. Between the trimmed V and J ends, which lost 0 bases and 6 bases, there was a span of 21 bases. The length of the CDR3 is 17 residues. Germline V gene data show CDR1 as SGHDT and CDR2 as YYEEEE.

The CDR3 DNA reads TGCGCCAGCAGCCACTACGGGGACCAGTACCAAGAGACCCAGTACTTC. It is translated as CASSHYGDQYQETQYF. The chain carries TRBV5-1 and TRBJ2-5; D assignment may be TRBD1 or TRBD2 (5 bases each). CDR1 and CDR2 (germline): SGHRS, YFSETQ. This CDR3 comprises 16 residues. Trimming pared 4 bases from V and 0 bases from J, leaving 16 bases between.

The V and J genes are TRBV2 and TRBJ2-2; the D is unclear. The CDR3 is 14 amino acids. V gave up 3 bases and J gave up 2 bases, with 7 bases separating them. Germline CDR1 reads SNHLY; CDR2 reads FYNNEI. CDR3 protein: CASSDRRNTGELFF. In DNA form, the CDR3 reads TGTGCCAGCAGTGACAGGAGAAACACCGGGGAGCTGTTTTTT.

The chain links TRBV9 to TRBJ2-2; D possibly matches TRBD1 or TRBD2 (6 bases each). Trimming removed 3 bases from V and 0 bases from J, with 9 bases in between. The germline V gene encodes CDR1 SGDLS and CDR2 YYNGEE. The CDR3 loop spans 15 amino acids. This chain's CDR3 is CASSEGGANTGELFF. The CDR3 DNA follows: TGTGCCAGCAGCGAGGGGGGCGCGAACACCGGGGAGCTGTTTTTT.

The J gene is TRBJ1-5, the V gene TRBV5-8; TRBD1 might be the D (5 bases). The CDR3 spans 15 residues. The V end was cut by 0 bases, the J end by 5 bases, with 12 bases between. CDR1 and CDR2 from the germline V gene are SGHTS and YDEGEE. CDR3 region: CASSLAGNNDQPQHF. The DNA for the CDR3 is TGTGCCAGCAGCTTGGCAGGGAATAATGATCAGCCCCAGCATTTT.

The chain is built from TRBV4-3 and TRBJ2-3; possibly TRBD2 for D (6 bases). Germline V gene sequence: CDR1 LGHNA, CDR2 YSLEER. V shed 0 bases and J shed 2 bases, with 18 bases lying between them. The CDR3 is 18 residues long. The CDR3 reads CASSQEAGVRRVTDTQYF. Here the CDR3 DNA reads TGCGCCAGCAGCCAAGAAGCCGGGGTCCGGAGGGTCACAGATACGCAGTATTTT.

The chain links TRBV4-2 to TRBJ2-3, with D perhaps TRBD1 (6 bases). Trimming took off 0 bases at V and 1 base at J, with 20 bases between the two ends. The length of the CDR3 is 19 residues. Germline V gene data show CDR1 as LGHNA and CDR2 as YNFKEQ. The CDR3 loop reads CASSQEVEGQGWGTDTQYF. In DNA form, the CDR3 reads TGTGCCAGCAGCCAAGAAGTGGAAGGGCAGGGGTGGGGCACAGATACGCAGTATTTT.

The CDR3 DNA is TGCGCCAGCAGCCAAGTTCATTCAGAAGGAAACACCATATATTTT. Residues: CASSQVHSEGNTIYF. The chain employs TRBV4-1 and TRBJ1-3; D remains unclear. V was trimmed by 1 base and J by 4 bases, leaving 11 bases between them. Germline V gene lookup returns CDR1 MGHRA and CDR2 YSYEKL. The CDR3 spans 15 residues.

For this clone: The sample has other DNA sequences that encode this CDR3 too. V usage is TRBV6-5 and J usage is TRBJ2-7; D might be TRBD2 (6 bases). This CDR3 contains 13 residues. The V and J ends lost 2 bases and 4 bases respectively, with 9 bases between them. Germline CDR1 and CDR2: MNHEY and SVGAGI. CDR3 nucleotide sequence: TGTGCCAGCAGTTACGGGACTGGGTACGAGCAGTACTTC. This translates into CASSYGTGYEQYF.

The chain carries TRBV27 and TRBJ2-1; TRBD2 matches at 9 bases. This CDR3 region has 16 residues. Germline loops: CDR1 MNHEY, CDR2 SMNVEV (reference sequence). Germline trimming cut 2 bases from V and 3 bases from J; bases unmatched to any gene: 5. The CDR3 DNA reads TGTGCCAGCAGTTTAATCGGGACTAGCCTCTACAATGAGCAGTTCTTC. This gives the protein CASSLIGTSLYNEQFF.

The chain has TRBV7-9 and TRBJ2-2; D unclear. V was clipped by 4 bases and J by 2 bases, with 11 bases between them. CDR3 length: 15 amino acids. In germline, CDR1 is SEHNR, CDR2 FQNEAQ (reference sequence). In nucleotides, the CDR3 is TGTGCCAGCAGCTATATCCTAGGAAACACCGGGGAGCTGTTTTTT. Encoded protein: CASSYILGNTGELFF.

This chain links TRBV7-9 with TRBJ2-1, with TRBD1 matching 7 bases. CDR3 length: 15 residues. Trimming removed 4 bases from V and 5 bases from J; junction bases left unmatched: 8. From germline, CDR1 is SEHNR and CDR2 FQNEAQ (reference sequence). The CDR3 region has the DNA TGTGCCAGCAGCTCACTACACAGGGGAGACAATGAGCAGTTCTTC. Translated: CASSSLHRGDNEQFF.

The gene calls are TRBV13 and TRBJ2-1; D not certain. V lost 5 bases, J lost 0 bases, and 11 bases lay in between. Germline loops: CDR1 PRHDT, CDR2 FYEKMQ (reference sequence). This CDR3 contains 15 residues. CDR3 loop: CASSPPLGSYNEQFF. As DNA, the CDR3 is TGTGCCAGCAGCCCCCCCCTAGGCTCCTACAATGAGCAGTTCTTC.

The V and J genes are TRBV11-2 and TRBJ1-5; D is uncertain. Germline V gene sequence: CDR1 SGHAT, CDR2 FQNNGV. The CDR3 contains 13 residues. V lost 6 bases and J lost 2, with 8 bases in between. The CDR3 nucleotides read TGTGCCAGCAGGAACGTGGGCAATCAGCCCCAGCATTTT. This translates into CASRNVGNQPQHF.

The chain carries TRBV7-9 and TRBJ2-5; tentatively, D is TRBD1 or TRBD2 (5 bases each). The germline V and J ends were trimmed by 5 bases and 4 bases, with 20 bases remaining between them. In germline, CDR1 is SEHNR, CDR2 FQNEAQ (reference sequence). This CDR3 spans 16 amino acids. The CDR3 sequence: CASSPTHGTSVETQYF. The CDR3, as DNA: TGTGCCAGCAGCCCGACCCACGGGACCTCGGTAGAGACCCAGTACTTC.